The present T cell receptor beta chain was sequenced within a study of T cells expressing NK-cell markers. Study context: Sorted T-cell subsets CD3+CD56+NKG2C+, CD3+CD56+NKG2C- and CD3+CD56-NKG2C+ were TCR beta-sequenced. There were seven HCMV-seropositive donors and one seronegative donor among the eight sequenced. Broader study findings: Among CD8+ T cells from over 5 donors, dominant NKG2C+ clonotypes accounted for about 1.0-7.0%. Expanded clones of NKG2C+ T cells had an unclear HCMV specificity.

For this clonotype: Its antigen remains unidentified.

Reprocessing the 5' RACE reads, TCRdb reports a single entry for every CDR3 protein and omits DNA. This repertoire includes tens of thousands of distinct CDR3 sequences. This CDR3 comprises 15 residues. Looked up from germline, CDR1 is LNHDA and CDR2 is SQIVND (reference sequence). The sequencing sample was made of blood T cells: a sorted CD56 or NKG2C T cell subset, CD4+ or CD8+ T cells, or bulk PBMC T cells (not recorded which). This sequence was found in a woman between 18 and 75 years old in good health. This sequence joins TRBV19 and TRBJ1-1; TCRdb's D call of TRBD1 is untestable without DNA. The chain's CDR3 is CASSPLRQGSTEAFF. The full variable domain, completed using reference TRBV19 and TRBJ1-1, is DGGITQSPKYLFRKEGQNVTLSCEQNLNHDAMYWYRQDPGQGLRLIYYSQIVNDFQKGDIAEGYSVSREKKESFPLTVTSAQKNPTAFYLCASSPLRQGSTEAFFGQGTRLTVV.